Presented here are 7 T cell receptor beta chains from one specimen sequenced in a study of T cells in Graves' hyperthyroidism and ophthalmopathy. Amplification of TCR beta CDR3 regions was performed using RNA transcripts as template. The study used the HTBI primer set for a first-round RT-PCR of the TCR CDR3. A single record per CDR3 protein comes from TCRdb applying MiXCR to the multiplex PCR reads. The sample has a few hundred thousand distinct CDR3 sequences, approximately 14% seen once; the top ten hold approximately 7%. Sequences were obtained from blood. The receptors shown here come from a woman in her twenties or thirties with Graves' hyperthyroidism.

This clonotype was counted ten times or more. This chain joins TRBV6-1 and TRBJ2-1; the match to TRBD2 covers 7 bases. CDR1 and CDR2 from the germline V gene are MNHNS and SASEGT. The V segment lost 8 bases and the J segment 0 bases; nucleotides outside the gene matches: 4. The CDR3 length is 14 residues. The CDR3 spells CASGSSGSYNEQFF. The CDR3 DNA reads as TGTGCCAGCGGATCTAGCGGCTCCTACAATGAGCAGTTCTTC.

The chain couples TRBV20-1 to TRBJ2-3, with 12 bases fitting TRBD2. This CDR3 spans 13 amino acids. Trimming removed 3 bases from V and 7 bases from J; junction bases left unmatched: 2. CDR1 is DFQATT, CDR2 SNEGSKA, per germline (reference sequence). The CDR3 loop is CSARGLAGNTQYF. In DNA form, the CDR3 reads TGCAGTGCTAGGGGACTAGCGGGTAATACGCAGTATTTT.

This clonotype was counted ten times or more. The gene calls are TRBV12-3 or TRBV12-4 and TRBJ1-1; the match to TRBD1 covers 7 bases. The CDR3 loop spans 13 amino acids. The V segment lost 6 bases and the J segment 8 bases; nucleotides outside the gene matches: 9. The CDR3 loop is CASSNSGQIEAFF. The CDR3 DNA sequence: TGTGCCAGCAGCAACTCGGGACAGATAGAAGCTTTCTTT.

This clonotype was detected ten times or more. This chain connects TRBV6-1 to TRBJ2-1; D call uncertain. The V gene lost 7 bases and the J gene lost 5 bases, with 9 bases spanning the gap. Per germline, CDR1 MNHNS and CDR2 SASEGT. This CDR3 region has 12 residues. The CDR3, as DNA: TGTGCCAGCATAACTGCAAACAATGAGCAGTTCTTC. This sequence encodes CASITANNEQFF.

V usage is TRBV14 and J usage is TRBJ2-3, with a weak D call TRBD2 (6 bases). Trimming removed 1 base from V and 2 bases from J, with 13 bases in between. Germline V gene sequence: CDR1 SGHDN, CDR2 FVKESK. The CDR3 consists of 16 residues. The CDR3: CASSQATGADTDTQYF. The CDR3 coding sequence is TGTGCCAGCAGCCAAGCGACGGGAGCAGACACAGATACGCAGTATTTT.

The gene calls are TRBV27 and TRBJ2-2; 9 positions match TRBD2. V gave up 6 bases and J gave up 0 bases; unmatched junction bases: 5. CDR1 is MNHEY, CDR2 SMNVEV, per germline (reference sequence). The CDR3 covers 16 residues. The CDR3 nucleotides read TGTGCCAGCAGCTCTAGCGGGACTACGAACACCGGGGAGCTGTTTTTT. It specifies CASSSSGTTNTGELFF.

CDR3 region: CSALLAGGPPNEQFF. CDR3 sequence (DNA): TGCAGTGCTCTCTTAGCGGGAGGGCCTCCCAATGAGCAGTTCTTC. This rearrangement joins TRBV20-1 to TRBJ2-1, with 11 bases that match TRBD2. CDR1 and CDR2 from the germline V gene are DFQATT and SNEGSKA (reference sequence). The CDR3 contains 15 residues. V dropped 5 bases and J dropped 6; count of bases not matched to a gene: 9.